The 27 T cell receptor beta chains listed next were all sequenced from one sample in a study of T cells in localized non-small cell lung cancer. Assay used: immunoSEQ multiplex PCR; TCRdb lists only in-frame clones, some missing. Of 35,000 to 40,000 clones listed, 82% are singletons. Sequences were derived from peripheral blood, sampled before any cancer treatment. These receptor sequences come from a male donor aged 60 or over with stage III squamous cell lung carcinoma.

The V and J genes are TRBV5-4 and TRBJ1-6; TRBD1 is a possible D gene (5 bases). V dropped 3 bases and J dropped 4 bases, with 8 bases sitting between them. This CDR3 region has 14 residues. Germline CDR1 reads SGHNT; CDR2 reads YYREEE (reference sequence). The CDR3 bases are TGTGCCAGCAGCTCCAGGGATTATAATTCACCCCTCCACTTT. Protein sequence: CASSSRDYNSPLHF.

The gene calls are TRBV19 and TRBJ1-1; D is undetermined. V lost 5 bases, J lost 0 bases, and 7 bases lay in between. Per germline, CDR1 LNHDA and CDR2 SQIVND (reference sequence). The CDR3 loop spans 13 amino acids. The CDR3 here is CASSPGLNTEAFF. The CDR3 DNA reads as TGTGCCAGTAGTCCGGGGTTGAACACTGAAGCTTTCTTT.

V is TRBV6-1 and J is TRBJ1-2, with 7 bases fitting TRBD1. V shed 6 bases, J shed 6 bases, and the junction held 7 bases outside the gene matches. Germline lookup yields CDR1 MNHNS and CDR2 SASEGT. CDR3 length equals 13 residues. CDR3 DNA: TGTGCCAGCAGAGAGACAGGGAAAGATGGCTACACCTTC. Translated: CASRETGKDGYTF.

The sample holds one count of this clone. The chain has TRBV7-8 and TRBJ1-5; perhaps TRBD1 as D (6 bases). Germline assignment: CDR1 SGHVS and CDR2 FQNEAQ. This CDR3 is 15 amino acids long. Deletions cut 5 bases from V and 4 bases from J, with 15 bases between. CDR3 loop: CASSTLQGRNQPQHF. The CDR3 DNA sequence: TGTGCCAGCAGCACGCTACAGGGAAGAAATCAGCCCCAGCATTTT.

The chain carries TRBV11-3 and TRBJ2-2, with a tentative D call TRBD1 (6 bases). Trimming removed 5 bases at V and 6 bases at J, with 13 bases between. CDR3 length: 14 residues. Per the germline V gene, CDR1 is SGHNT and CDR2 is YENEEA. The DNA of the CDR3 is TGTGCCAGCAGCCCCAGGGGAATCGCCGGGGAGCTGTTTTTT. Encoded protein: CASSPRGIAGELFF.

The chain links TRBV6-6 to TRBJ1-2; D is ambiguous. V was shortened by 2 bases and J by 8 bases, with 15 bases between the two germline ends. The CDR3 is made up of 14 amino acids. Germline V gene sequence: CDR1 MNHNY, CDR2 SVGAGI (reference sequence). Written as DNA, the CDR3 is TGTGCCAGCAGTTACGGTGGAGAGGGCCGGGGCTACACCTTC. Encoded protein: CASSYGGEGRGYTF.

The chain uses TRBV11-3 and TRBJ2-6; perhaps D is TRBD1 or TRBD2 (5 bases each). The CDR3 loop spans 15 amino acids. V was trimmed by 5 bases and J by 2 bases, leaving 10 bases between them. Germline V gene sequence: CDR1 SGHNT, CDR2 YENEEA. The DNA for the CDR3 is TGTGCCAGCAGCCAGGGAGACGCTGGGGCCAACGTCCTGACTTTC. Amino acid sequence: CASSQGDAGANVLTF.

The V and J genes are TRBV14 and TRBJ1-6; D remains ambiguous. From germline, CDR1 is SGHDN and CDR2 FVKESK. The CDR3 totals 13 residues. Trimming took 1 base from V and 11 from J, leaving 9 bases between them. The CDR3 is CASSQVAKAPLHF. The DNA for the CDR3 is TGTGCCAGCAGCCAAGTAGCGAAGGCACCCCTCCACTTT. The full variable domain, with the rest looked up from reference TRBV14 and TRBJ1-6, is EAGVTQFPSHSVIEKGQTVTLRCDPISGHDNLYWYRRVMGKEIKFLLHFVKESKQDESGMPNNRFLAERTGGTYSTLKVQPAELEDSGVYFCASSQVAKAPLHFGNGTRLTVT.

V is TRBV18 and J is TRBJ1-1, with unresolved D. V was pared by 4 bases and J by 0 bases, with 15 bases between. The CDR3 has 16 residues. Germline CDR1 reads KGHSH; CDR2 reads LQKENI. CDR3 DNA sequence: TGTGCCAGCTCACACGAAGTAGGGTTCATGAACACTGAAGCTTTCTTT. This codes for CASSHEVGFMNTEAFF. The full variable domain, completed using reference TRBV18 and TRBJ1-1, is NAGVMQNPRHLVRRRGQEARLRCSPMKGHSHVYWYRQLPEEGLKFMVYLQKENIIDESGMPKERFSAEFPKEGPSILRIQQVVRGDSAAYFCASSHEVGFMNTEAFFGQGTRLTVV.

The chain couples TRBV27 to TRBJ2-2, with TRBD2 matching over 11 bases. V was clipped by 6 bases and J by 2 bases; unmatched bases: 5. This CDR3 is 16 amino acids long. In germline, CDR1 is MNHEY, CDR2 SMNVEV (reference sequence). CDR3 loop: CASRLGLAVNTGELFF. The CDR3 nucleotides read TGTGCCAGCAGACTGGGACTAGCGGTTAACACCGGGGAGCTGTTTTTT.

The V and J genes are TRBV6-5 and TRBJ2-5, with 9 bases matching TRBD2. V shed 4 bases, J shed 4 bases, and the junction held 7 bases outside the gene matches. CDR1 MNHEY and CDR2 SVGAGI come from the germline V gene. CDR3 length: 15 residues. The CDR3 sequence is CASSWGLAGLETQYF. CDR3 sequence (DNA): TGTGCCAGCAGTTGGGGACTAGCTGGGTTAGAGACCCAGTACTTC.

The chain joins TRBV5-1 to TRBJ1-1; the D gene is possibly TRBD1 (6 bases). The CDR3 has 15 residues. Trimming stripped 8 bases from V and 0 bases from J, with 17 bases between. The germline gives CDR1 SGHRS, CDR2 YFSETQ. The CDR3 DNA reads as TGCGCCAGTACCTATGGGACAAACATGAACACTGAAGCTTTCTTT. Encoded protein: CASTYGTNMNTEAFF. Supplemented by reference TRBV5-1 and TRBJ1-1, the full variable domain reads KAGVTQTPRYLIKTRGQQVTLSCSPISGHRSVSWYQQTPGQGLQFLFEYFSETQRNKGNFPGRFSGRQFSNSRSEMNVSTLELGDSALYLCASTYGTNMNTEAFFGQGTRLTVV.

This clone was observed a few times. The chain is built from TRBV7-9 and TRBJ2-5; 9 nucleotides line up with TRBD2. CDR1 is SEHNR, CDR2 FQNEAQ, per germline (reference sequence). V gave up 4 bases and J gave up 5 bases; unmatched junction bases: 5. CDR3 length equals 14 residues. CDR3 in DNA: TGTGCCAGCAGCTCTCTAGCGGGATATGAGACCCAGTACTTC. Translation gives CASSSLAGYETQYF.

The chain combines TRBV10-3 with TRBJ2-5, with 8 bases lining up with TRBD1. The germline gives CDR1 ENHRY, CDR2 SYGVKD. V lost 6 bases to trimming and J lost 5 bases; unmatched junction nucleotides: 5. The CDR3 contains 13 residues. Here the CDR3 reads CAISPTGEETQYF. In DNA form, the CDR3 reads TGTGCCATCAGCCCGACAGGGGAGGAGACCCAGTACTTC.

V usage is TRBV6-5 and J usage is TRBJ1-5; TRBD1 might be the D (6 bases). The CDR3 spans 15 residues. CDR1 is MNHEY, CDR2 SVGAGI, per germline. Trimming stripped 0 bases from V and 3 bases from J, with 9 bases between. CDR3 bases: TGTGCCAGCAGTTACTCGAACAGGGTCAATCAGCCCCAGCATTTT. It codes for CASSYSNRVNQPQHF.

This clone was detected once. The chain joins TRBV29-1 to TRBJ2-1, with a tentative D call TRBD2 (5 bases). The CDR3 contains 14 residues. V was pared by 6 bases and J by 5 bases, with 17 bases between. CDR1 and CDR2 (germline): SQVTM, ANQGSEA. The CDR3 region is CSVNTGNPHNEQFF. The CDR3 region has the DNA TGCAGCGTGAACACCGGGAACCCCCACAATGAGCAGTTCTTC.

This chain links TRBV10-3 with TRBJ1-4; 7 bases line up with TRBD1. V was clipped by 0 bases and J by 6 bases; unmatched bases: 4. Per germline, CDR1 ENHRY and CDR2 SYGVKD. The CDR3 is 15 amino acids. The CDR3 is CAISESRGGDEKLFF. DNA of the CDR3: TGTGCCATCAGTGAGTCGAGAGGGGGCGATGAAAAACTGTTTTTT.

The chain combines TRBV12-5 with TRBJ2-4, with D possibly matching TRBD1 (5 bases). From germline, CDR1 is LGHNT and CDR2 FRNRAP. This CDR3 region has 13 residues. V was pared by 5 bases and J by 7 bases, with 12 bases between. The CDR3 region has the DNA TGTGCTAGTGGTCAGGGATTGCGGAACATTCAGTACTTC. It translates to CASGQGLRNIQYF.

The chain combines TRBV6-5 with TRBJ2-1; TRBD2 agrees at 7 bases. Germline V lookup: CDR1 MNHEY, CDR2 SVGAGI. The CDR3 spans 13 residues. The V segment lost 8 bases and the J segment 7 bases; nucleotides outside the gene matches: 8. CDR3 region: CASGGGLSNEQFF. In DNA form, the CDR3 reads TGTGCCAGCGGGGGGGGACTATCTAATGAGCAGTTCTTC.

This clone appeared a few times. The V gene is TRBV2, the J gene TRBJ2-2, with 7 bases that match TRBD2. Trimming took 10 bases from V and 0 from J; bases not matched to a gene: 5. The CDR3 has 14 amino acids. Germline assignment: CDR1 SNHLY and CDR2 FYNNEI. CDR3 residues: CAISGGPNTGELFF. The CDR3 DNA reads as TGTGCCATCTCGGGGGGACCGAACACCGGGGAGCTGTTTTTT.

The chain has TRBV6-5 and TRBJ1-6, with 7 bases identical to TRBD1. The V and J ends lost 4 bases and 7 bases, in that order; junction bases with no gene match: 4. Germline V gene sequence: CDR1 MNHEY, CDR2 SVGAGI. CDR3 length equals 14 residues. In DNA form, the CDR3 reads TGTGCCAGCAGTTCCGACAGGGTAAATTCACCCCTCCACTTT. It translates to CASSSDRVNSPLHF.

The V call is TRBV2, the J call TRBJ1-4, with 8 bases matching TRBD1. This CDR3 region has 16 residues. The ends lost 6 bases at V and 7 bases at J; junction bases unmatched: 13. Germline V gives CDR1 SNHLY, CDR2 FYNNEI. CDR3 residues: CASRRDQGAFGEKLFF. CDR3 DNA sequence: TGTGCCAGCAGAAGGGATCAGGGGGCTTTTGGTGAAAAACTGTTTTTT.

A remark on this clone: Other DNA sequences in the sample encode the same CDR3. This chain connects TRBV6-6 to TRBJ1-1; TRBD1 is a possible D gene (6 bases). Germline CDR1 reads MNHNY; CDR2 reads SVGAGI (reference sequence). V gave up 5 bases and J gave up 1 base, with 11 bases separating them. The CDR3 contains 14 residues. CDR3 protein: CASSGVGQNTEAFF. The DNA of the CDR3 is TGTGCCAGCAGTGGAGTGGGACAGAACACTGAAGCTTTCTTT.

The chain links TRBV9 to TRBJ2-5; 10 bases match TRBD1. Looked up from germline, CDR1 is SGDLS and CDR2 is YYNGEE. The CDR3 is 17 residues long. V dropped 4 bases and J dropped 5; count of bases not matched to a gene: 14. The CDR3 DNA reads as TGTGCCAGCAGCCTCTACCAGCTGACAGGGGGCGAGGAGACCCAGTACTTC. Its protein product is CASSLYQLTGGEETQYF. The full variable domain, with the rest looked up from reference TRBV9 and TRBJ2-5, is DSGVTQTPKHLITATGQRVTLRCSPRSGDLSVYWYQQSLDQGLQFLIQYYNGEERAKGNILERFSAQQFPDLHSELNLSSLELGDSALYFCASSLYQLTGGEETQYFGPGTRLLVL.

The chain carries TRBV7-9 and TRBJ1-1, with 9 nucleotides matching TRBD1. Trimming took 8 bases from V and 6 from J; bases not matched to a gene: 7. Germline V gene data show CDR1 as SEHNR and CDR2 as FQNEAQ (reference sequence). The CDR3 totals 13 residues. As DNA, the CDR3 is TGTGCCAGCCGAGGACAGGGGAAGGCTGAAGCTTTCTTT. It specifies CASRGQGKAEAFF.

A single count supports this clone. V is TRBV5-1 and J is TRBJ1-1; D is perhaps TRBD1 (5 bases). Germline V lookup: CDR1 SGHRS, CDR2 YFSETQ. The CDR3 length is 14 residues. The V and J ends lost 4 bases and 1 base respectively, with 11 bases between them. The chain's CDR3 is CASSPAGGNTEAFF. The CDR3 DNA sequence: TGCGCCAGCAGCCCGGCGGGGGGGAACACTGAAGCTTTCTTT. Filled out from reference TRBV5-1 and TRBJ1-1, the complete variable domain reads KAGVTQTPRYLIKTRGQQVTLSCSPISGHRSVSWYQQTPGQGLQFLFEYFSETQRNKGNFPGRFSGRQFSNSRSEMNVSTLELGDSALYLCASSPAGGNTEAFFGQGTRLTVV.

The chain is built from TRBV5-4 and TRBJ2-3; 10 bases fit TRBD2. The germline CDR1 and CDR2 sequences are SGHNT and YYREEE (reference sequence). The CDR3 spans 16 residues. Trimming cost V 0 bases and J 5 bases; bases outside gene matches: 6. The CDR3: CASSLGAGGHEDTQYF. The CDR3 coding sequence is TGTGCCAGCAGCTTGGGAGCGGGAGGGCATGAAGATACGCAGTATTTT.